This entry concerns a single T cell receptor (beta chain). A Seattle source enrolled patients during active infection and followed them longitudinally. The sample originates from a study of blood T cell repertoires in COVID-19. Across the whole study: The samples span acute and convalescent COVID-19 from the United States, Italy and Spain. From T cells, B-cell-depleted T cells, or PBMCs came the material, which was cDNA or gDNA.

Some clones are missing from TCRdb's copy, which holds only in-frame ones; the method was immunoSEQ multiplex PCR. The sample lists around 400,000 clones; more than 75% were seen once. Trimming took off 0 bases at V and 11 bases at J, with 7 bases between the two ends. Germline loops: CDR1 SGHRS, CDR2 YFSETQ. The CDR3 contains 11 residues. This rearrangement joins TRBV5-1 to TRBJ2-3; D is unclear. The clonotype comes from a woman aged 55-69 years with COVID-19, enrolled during active disease. The specimen sequenced was peripheral blood. CDR3 sequence reads: CASSLGGVQYF. CDR3 in DNA: TGCGCCAGCAGCTTGGGAGGTGTGCAGTATTTT.